The 12 T cell receptor beta chains below come from one sample, sequenced in a study of CXCR3-negative and CXCR3-positive naive CD8 T cells. Broader study findings: Against CXCR3-negative naive cells, CXCR3-positive naive cells showed more hydrophobic TRB CDR3s.

UMI-tagged TRB cDNA libraries were built via 5' RACE. TCRdb reprocessed the 5' RACE reads; each CDR3 protein has one entry and no DNA is given. This sample's clone table lists approximately 8,400 distinct CDR3 sequences. No cognate antigen is known for these TCRs. The sequenced material came from naive CXCR3+ CD8+ T cells from blood. Subset indicated: CD45RO-CCR7+CD27+CD95- naive CD8+ T cells expressing CXCR3 (TNR3+). The receptor source for this set is a human donor in good health. Some clones in this sample may be carry-over from other donors' samples.

This clonotype is deemed medium-sized by its frequency. The chain has TRBV3-1 and TRBJ2-7; TCRdb outputs TRBD1, but without DNA this stays unchecked. The CDR3 covers 15 residues. CDR1 LGHDT and CDR2 YNNKEL come from the germline V gene (reference sequence). The CDR3 protein is CASSQETGGTYEQYF.

This clonotype is labeled large based on frequency. The rearrangement joins TRBV20-1 to TRBJ2-4; the TRBD1 assignment by TCRdb is unverifiable without DNA. Germline-derived CDR1 and CDR2 are DFQATT and SNEGSKA (reference sequence). This CDR3 contains 13 residues. The CDR3 sequence: CSARDGGGNIQYF.

This clonotype registers medium-sized (0.01 to 0.1%) by frequency. The V gene is TRBV28, the J gene TRBJ2-2; TCRdb lists TRBD1, though no DNA is available to test this call. Germline CDR1 is MDHEN and CDR2 is SYDVKM. The CDR3 is 17 residues long. The CDR3: CASSLWGQGALTGELFF.

The chain links TRBV19 to TRBJ2-7; the D gene TCRdb calls, TRBD1, cannot be checked with no DNA. Germline values: CDR1 LNHDA, CDR2 SQIVND (reference sequence). This CDR3 comprises 15 residues. The CDR3 loop reads CASSLGVRGPFEQYF.

The chain employs TRBV29-1 and TRBJ1-2; TCRdb's D call of TRBD1 is untestable without DNA. This CDR3 is 13 amino acids long. Germline CDR1 is SQVTM and CDR2 is ANQGSEA. The CDR3 sequence is CSVEPGEEDGYTF.

This clonotype is deemed medium-sized by its frequency. V usage is TRBV20-1 and J usage is TRBJ2-3; TCRdb proposes TRBD1, but this gene call is untestable without DNA. Germline CDR1 is DFQATT and CDR2 is SNEGSKA (reference sequence). This CDR3 has 15 amino acids. CDR3 in amino acids: CSASIGAGGTDTQYF.

This CDR3 reads CASNYGEAGGQGETQYF. V and J are TRBV11-2 and TRBJ2-5; the D gene TCRdb calls, TRBD2, cannot be checked with no DNA. The CDR3 length is 17 residues. Germline V gene data show CDR1 as SGHAT and CDR2 as FQNNGV.

This chain connects TRBV12-3 or TRBV12-4 to TRBJ2-1; TCRdb reports TRBD1, a call that lacks DNA to check it against. This CDR3 has 14 residues. The CDR3 reads CASSLKPRRGEQFF.

This chain links TRBV4-3 with TRBJ1-1; the TCRdb D gene call, TRBD1, has no DNA to confirm it. Germline V lookup: CDR1 LGHNA, CDR2 YSLEER. The CDR3 is 15 amino acids. The CDR3 loop is CASSRGETVNTEAFF.

The chain employs TRBV29-1 and TRBJ2-1; TCRdb returns TRBD2, unconfirmable since there is no DNA. The CDR3 contains 13 residues. Looked up from germline, CDR1 is SQVTM and CDR2 is ANQGSEA. The CDR3 sequence is CSPRLADYNEQFF.

This chain connects TRBV27 to TRBJ2-2. This CDR3 contains 12 residues. The germline gives CDR1 MNHEY, CDR2 SMNVEV (reference sequence). CDR3 amino acids: CASSHNTGELFF.

V and J are TRBV29-1 and TRBJ2-3; with no DNA, the TCRdb D assignment of TRBD1 cannot be verified. Germline-derived CDR1 and CDR2 are SQVTM and ANQGSEA. This CDR3 is built from 14 residues. The CDR3 sequence is CSVVGGGGTDTQYF.